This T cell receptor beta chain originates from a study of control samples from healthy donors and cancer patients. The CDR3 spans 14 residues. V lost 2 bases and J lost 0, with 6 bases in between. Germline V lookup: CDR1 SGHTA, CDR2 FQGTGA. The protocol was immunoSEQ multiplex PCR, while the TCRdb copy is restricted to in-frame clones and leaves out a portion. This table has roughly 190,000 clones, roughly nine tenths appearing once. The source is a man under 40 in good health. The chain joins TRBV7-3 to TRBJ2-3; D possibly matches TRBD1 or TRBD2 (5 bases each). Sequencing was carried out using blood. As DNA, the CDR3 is TGTGCCAGCAGCTTAGGGGACAGCACAGATACGCAGTATTTT. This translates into CASSLGDSTDTQYF. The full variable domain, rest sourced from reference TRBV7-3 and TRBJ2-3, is GAGVSQTPSNKVTEKGKYVELRCDPISGHTALYWYRQSLGQGPEFLIYFQGTGAADDSGLPNDRFFAVRPEGSVSTLKIQRTERGDSAVYLCASSLGDSTDTQYFGPGTRLTVL.